This T cell receptor (beta chain) was documented in a study of CXCR3-negative and CXCR3-positive naive CD8 T cells. Looking at the study overall: Per library, roughly 1.6 +/- 0.3 million reads; 140 million or so TRB reads overall.

Study findings and constraints: Similar TRBV-TRBJ gene usage was seen in naive CXCR3-negative and CXCR3-positive cells, but not in memory cells. Comparison of naive cells showed more hydrophobic TRB CDR3s in CXCR3-positive than in CXCR3-negative naive cells.

Researchers prepared the TRB cDNA libraries using 5' RACE with UMI labels. Reprocessing the 5' RACE reads, TCRdb reports a single entry for every CDR3 protein and omits DNA. The sample holds around 120,000 distinct CDR3 sequences. There are 12 residues in the CDR3. Germline V lookup: CDR1 MNHEY, CDR2 SVGEGT. Remarks on this clonotype: The antigen is not known.

The sequencing sample was made of naive CXCR3+ CD8+ T cells from blood. Subset described: CD45RO-CCR7+CD27+CD95- naive CD8+ T cells expressing CXCR3 (TNR3+). This chain links TRBV6-2 or TRBV6-3 with TRBJ2-7. The sequence was obtained from a human donor in good health. Some clones in this sample may be carry-over from other donors' samples. CDR3 protein: CASSFGLYEQYF.